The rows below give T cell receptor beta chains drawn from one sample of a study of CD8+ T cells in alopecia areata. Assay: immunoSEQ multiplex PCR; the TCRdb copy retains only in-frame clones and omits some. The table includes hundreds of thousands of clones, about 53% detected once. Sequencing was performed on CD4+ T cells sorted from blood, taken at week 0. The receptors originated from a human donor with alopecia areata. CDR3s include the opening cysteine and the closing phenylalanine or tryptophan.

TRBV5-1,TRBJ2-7,CASSRGTSGAPSYEQYF
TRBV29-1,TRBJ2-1,CSVEKLARYNEQFF
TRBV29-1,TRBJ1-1,CSVEVNTEAFF
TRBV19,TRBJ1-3,CASVMAASGNTIYF
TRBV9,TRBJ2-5,CASSVEPIATGGETQYF
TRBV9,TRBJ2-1,CASSSGGNSYNEQFF
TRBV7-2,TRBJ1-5,CASSFFYGGMGNQPQHF
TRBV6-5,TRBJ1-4,CASSYSRGARREKLFF
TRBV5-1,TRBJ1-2,CASTVVAQANYGYTF
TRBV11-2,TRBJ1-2,CASSSEGGGYTF
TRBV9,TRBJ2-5,CASSGSAGGKETQYF
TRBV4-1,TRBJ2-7,CASSQESRDRGFKQYF
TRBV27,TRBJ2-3,CASSPRVLTDTQYF
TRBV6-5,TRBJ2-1,CASRRGRYNEQFF
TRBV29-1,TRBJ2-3,CSVLIGPSTDTQYF
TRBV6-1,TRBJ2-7,CASSELTFYGGMYEQYF
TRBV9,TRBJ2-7,CASSVSRQGDEQYF
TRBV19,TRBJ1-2,CASSIKRDYGYTF
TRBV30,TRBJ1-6,CAWSYLTGGSPLHF
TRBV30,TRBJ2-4,CAWSVQILDIQYF
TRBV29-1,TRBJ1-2,CSVPRTGGSYGYTF
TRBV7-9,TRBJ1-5,CASSSLDRFNQPQHF
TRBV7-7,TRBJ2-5,CASSLGGQGWETQYF
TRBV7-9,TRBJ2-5,CASRAGTGHLGQETQYF
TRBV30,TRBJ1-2,CAWRDDRGAYGYTF
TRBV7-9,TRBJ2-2,CASSLLGGRTGELFF
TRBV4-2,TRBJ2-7,CASSHDGQGDEQYF
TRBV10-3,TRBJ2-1,CAISPGTRIYNEQFF
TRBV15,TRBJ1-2,CATSRDFERYYGYTF